Listed here are 9 T cell receptor beta chains from one sample, sequenced in a study of shared clonotypes between healthy human individuals. Sequencing used immunoSEQ multiplex PCR; TCRdb keeps in-frame clones, though not all of them. Counted here are roughly 700,000 clones, under 80% occurring once; the ten biggest clones make up less than 2%. The sequenced material came from memory CD4+ T cells sorted from blood. Subset reported: CD45RA-negative fraction. These receptors were collected from a woman in her 30s in good health.

The chain carries TRBV2 and TRBJ1-5; TRBD1 matches 7 bases. V dropped 6 bases and J dropped 0; count of bases not matched to a gene: 11. The CDR3 consists of 17 residues. Germline loops: CDR1 SNHLY, CDR2 FYNNEI. Here the CDR3 DNA reads TGTGCCAGCAGAGGACAGGACGATACTACTAGCAATCAGCCCCAGCATTTT. Translating gives CASRGQDDTTSNQPQHF.

This clone has just a few counts. The V gene is TRBV6-6, the J gene TRBJ2-1; D remains unclear. V lost 7 bases, J lost 5 bases, and 12 bases lay in between. From germline, CDR1 is MNHNY and CDR2 SVGAGI (reference sequence). This CDR3 comprises 13 residues. The CDR3 DNA follows: TGTGCCAGCACAAACTGGGGAAACAATGAGCAGTTCTTC. Protein: CASTNWGNNEQFF.

The rearrangement joins TRBV19 to TRBJ2-3, with D possibly matching TRBD1 (6 bases). CDR1 and CDR2 (germline): LNHDA, SQIVND (reference sequence). CDR3 length: 17 amino acids. With 7 bases removed from V and 0 bases from J, the gap between germline ends came to 20 bases. The CDR3 here is CASNTGDRRTSTDTQYF. The CDR3 nucleotides are TGTGCCAGTAACACCGGAGACAGGAGAACTAGCACAGATACGCAGTATTTT.

The chain has TRBV28 and TRBJ1-5, with TRBD1 as a possible D gene (6 bases). The CDR3 sequence is 15 residues long. Trimming stripped 6 bases from V and 2 bases from J, with 14 bases between. The germline V gene encodes CDR1 MDHEN and CDR2 SYDVKM. The CDR3 loop reads CASRTTGSGNQPQHF. The CDR3 bases are TGTGCCAGCAGAACAACAGGGTCGGGCAATCAGCCCCAGCATTTT.

This sequence joins TRBV30 and TRBJ1-5; D perhaps matches TRBD1 (5 bases). There are 13 residues in the CDR3. With 7 bases removed from V and 4 bases from J, the gap between germline ends came to 14 bases. Per germline, CDR1 GTSNPN and CDR2 SVGIG (reference sequence). CDR3 in DNA: TGTGCCTCCGCTTTAGGGGCAAATCAGCCCCAGCATTTT. The encoded protein is CASALGANQPQHF.

V and J are TRBV5-1 and TRBJ2-2, with TRBD1 matching over 12 bases. Germline assignment: CDR1 SGHRS and CDR2 YFSETQ. The trim removed 8 bases at V and 8 bases at J, leaving 10 bases unmatched. This CDR3 contains 15 residues. The CDR3: CASRPGQGAGGELFF. CDR3 sequence (DNA): TGCGCCAGTCGTCCGGGACAGGGGGCTGGTGGGGAGCTGTTTTTT.

The chain employs TRBV5-8 and TRBJ2-3; 7 bases agree with TRBD2. Germline CDR1 and CDR2: SGHTS and YDEGEE. This CDR3 has 16 residues. V lost 5 bases to trimming and J lost 5 bases; unmatched junction nucleotides: 14. The CDR3 nucleotides read TGTGCCAGCAGTACACCAAACCGGGAGCGGGGAGATACGCAGTATTTT. Residues: CASSTPNRERGDTQYF.

The chain recombines TRBV28 with TRBJ2-5, with a possible D match to TRBD1 (6 bases). CDR1 MDHEN and CDR2 SYDVKM come from the germline V gene. The V end lost 6 bases, the J end lost 4 bases, and 18 bases lay between the germline ends. This CDR3 region has 15 residues. This CDR3 is CASRDPGVGLETQYF. As DNA, the CDR3 is TGTGCCAGCAGAGACCCAGGGGTTGGGCTAGAGACCCAGTACTTC.

The chain carries TRBV5-1 and TRBJ2-5; D possibly corresponds to TRBD1 (5 bases). Trimming took off 2 bases at V and 0 bases at J, with 8 bases between the two ends. This CDR3 region has 14 residues. Germline values: CDR1 SGHRS, CDR2 YFSETQ. CDR3 sequence: CASSFLGDQETQYF. The CDR3 region has the DNA TGCGCCAGCAGCTTTCTAGGGGACCAAGAGACCCAGTACTTC.